This TCR beta chain was obtained from a study of identical twins. Study observations and caveats: Where out-of-frame alpha sequences were twin-shared, they showed excess low generation probability. With monozygotic twins, out-of-frame TCR alpha sharing exceeded what models estimated. In drawing conclusions, the study used cross-sectional statistical analysis and did not follow the same donors. The more abundant beta clonotypes in cord blood had fewer insertions, and memory repertoires did not show this.

The table lists this clonotype with a few counts. Its target is unknown. A single record per CDR3 protein comes from TCRdb applying MiXCR to the 5' RACE reads. The sample lists 510,000 or so distinct CDR3 sequences, 15% occurring once. V lost 1 base and J 6 bases, leaving 12 bases between the germline ends. Per the germline V gene, CDR1 is SGHTA and CDR2 is FQGNSA. The CDR3 covers 15 residues. This sample also appeared in a second study, on yellow fever vaccine responses in identical twins.

This TCR was sampled from a woman aged 18-29 years in good health. The sequenced sample consisted of CD4+ T cells sorted from blood. V is TRBV7-2 and J is TRBJ2-2, with D maybe TRBD2 (6 bases). For the CDR3, the DNA is TGTGCCAGCAGCTTAGGACTAGTAAAGTCCGGGGAGCTGTTTTTT. This gives the protein CASSLGLVKSGELFF.